This T cell receptor beta chain was recorded in a study of metastatic and nonmetastatic thyroid tumors. All patients were untreated before thyroid surgery. This clone was detected many times. From the PCR reads, TCRdb re-called clones with MiXCR. The table includes fewer than 13,000 clones, 12% detected once. Trimming cost V 8 bases and J 7 bases; bases outside gene matches: 8. The CDR3 runs to 13 residues. CDR1 MNHNS and CDR2 SASEGT come from the germline V gene. Source material: blood. The gene calls are TRBV6-1 and TRBJ2-1, with 7 bases identical to TRBD1. The receptor's source is a female donor with papillary thyroid cancer or a benign thyroid nodule (not recorded which). Some clones in this sample may be carry-over from other donors' samples. CDR3 DNA: TGTGCCAGCGGACCCGACAGGGAGAATGAGCAGTTCTTC. This codes for CASGPDRENEQFF.